The rows below give T cell receptor beta chains drawn from one sample of a study of a mutant IDH1 vaccine in newly diagnosed glioma. The antigens for these receptors are not known. Profiling relied on immunoSEQ multiplex PCR, and the TCRdb table lists in-frame clones only, not all of them. The table includes 90,000 to 100,000 clones, about nine tenths detected once. The sample here was PBMCs, taken from a glioma patient whose treatment included an IDH1 peptide vaccine. These receptors originate from a woman in her forties or fifties with glioma. The CDR3 runs from the conserved cysteine through the conserved F or W. A D gene is named only where the DNA matches it firmly. Size values are once, few and many counts, or a class for expanded clones, and some rows have none.

abundance: once
d_gene: TRBD1
len: 14
v_gene: TRBV7-9
CDR3aa: CASSLGQGTYEQYF

abundance: .
d_gene: .
len: 13
v_gene: TRBV27
CDR3aa: CASSLERGNEQFF

abundance: .
d_gene: .
len: 13
v_gene: TRBV7-3
CDR3aa: CASSLMLTDTQYF

abundance: .
d_gene: TRBD1
len: 15
v_gene: TRBV9
CDR3aa: CASSVGQGIYYEQYF

abundance: few
d_gene: TRBD2
len: 16
v_gene: TRBV10-3
CDR3aa: CAISEKLAGGENEQFF

abundance: .
d_gene: .
len: 15
v_gene: TRBV19
CDR3aa: CASSTRLERQYEQYF

abundance: .
d_gene: TRBD2
len: 15
v_gene: TRBV28
CDR3aa: CASSSAGEGTDTQYF

abundance: .
d_gene: .
len: 13
v_gene: TRBV10-3
CDR3aa: CAISESGADTQYF

abundance: .
d_gene: .
len: 14
v_gene: TRBV5-1
CDR3aa: CASSRVSYNEKLFF

abundance: .
d_gene: .
len: 14
v_gene: TRBV6-5
CDR3aa: CASSRRNSNQPQHF

abundance: .
d_gene: TRBD1
len: 13
v_gene: TRBV2
CDR3aa: CATSGQQNSPLHF

abundance: .
d_gene: .
len: 11
v_gene: TRBV29-1
CDR3aa: CSVTASNEQYF

abundance: .
d_gene: .
len: 18
v_gene: TRBV28
CDR3aa: CASRMTLWAVGGNSPLHF

abundance: .
d_gene: TRBD1
len: 14
v_gene: TRBV13
CDR3aa: CASSPGQGNYEQYF

abundance: .
d_gene: .
len: 14
v_gene: TRBV27
CDR3aa: CASKQGLIPYEQYF

abundance: once
d_gene: TRBD1
len: 15
v_gene: TRBV6-6
CDR3aa: CASSYSRTGGGEQYF

abundance: .
d_gene: .
len: 11
v_gene: TRBV5-6
CDR3aa: CASSLGGIPYF

abundance: .
d_gene: .
len: 14
v_gene: TRBV6-5
CDR3aa: CASSYSAASYEQYF

abundance: once
d_gene: TRBD2
len: 14
v_gene: TRBV10-3
CDR3aa: CAIRGGVSTDTQYF

abundance: .
d_gene: .
len: 12
v_gene: TRBV28
CDR3aa: CASSSTFRPQHF

abundance: .
d_gene: .
len: 12
v_gene: TRBV5-1
CDR3aa: CASSANQETQYF

abundance: .
d_gene: .
len: 14
v_gene: TRBV7-3
CDR3aa: CASDYQGRNGGYTF

abundance: .
d_gene: .
len: 14
v_gene: TRBV15
CDR3aa: CATSLPGFPYEQYF

abundance: .
d_gene: TRBD1
len: 16
v_gene: TRBV27
CDR3aa: CASSFYRTGLTDTQYF

abundance: few
d_gene: .
len: 16
v_gene: TRBV4-1
CDR3aa: CASSQAPQVVDTEAFF

abundance: .
d_gene: TRBD1
len: 14
v_gene: TRBV11-2
CDR3aa: CASSLNRGSTEAFF

abundance: many
d_gene: TRBD1
len: 15
v_gene: TRBV7-9
CDR3aa: CASSLSGQAINEQFF

abundance: .
d_gene: .
len: 15
v_gene: TRBV15
CDR3aa: CATSRGVGAYNEQFF

abundance: .
d_gene: .
len: 15
v_gene: TRBV7-9
CDR3aa: CASSLGSISAETQYF

abundance: .
d_gene: TRBD1
len: 15
v_gene: TRBV7-9
CDR3aa: CASYAQGAPGNTIYF

abundance: .
d_gene: .
len: 16
v_gene: TRBV7-3
CDR3aa: CASSLTGTPMDGEQFF

abundance: .
d_gene: .
len: 12
v_gene: TRBV28
CDR3aa: CASVQGNQPQHF

abundance: .
d_gene: .
len: 16
v_gene: TRBV7-9
CDR3aa: CASSSLVFATNEKLFF

abundance: few
d_gene: .
len: 14
v_gene: TRBV6-5
CDR3aa: CASSYRGNTGELFF

abundance: .
d_gene: TRBD1
len: 15
v_gene: TRBV7-9
CDR3aa: CASRTGTGRDSGYTF

abundance: once
d_gene: .
len: 17
v_gene: TRBV12-2
CDR3aa: CASRLAPLAGDCGEQFF

abundance: .
d_gene: TRBD1
len: 15
v_gene: TRBV6-7
CDR3aa: CASPSTGQGSYEQYF

abundance: .
d_gene: .
len: 13
v_gene: TRBV28
CDR3aa: CASIGLNTGELFF

abundance: .
d_gene: .
len: 15
v_gene: TRBV10-3
CDR3aa: CAISPTGTSGNTIYF

abundance: .
d_gene: .
len: 15
v_gene: TRBV5-1
CDR3aa: CASSVGSSGANVLTF

abundance: .
d_gene: .
len: 14
v_gene: TRBV28
CDR3aa: CASSLVGGSGELFF

abundance: .
d_gene: TRBD2
len: 14
v_gene: TRBV27
CDR3aa: CASSFTSGVPEQFF

abundance: .
d_gene: TRBD1
len: 14
v_gene: TRBV5-1
CDR3aa: CASSLGTVNEKLFF

abundance: .
d_gene: TRBD2
len: 15
v_gene: TRBV7-6
CDR3aa: CASSYGLAGTDTQYF